The TCR beta chain described here comes from a study of shared clonotypes between healthy human individuals. Donors, healthy HIV-negative adults, lacked recent acute infections or vaccinations. DNA at around 190 ng, around 30,000 T cell genomes, went into sorted-subset replicate PCRs. Some clones are missing from TCRdb's copy, which holds only in-frame ones; the method was immunoSEQ multiplex PCR. Of roughly 1,600,000 clones in the sample, approximately 98.5% are singletons; the top ten hold roughly 0.35%. The CDR3 covers 15 residues. V lost 0 bases to trimming and J lost 3 bases; unmatched junction nucleotides: 4. Germline CDR1 SGHRS, CDR2 YFSETQ.

The chain combines TRBV5-1 with TRBJ1-2, with 8 positions matching TRBD1. Sequenced: naive CD4+ T cells sorted from blood. Subset in this sample: CD45RA+ positively selected. This sequence originates from a man in his thirties or forties in good health. The CDR3, as DNA: TGCGCCAGCAGCTTGGGGACAGGGCTAGACTATGGCTACACCTTC. Translation: CASSLGTGLDYGYTF.